This TCR beta chain is drawn from a study of blood T cell repertoires in COVID-19. Study at large: Collection of acute and convalescent COVID-19 samples took place in the United States, Italy and Spain.

The germline V gene has CDR1 MNHEY and CDR2 SMNVEV (reference sequence). Trimming stripped 7 bases from V and 4 bases from J, with 16 bases between. CDR3 length: 14 amino acids. The age range of participants was about 18 to 90 years, with residence in approximately 25 US areas. Categorization into cohorts depended on clinical history that participants reported. As processed by the authors: Reference gene primers were amplified, and this amplification served to estimate nucleated cell counts. Using immunoSEQ multiplex PCR, the repertoire was profiled, and TCRdb retains in-frame clones only, with some absent. D and trimming were read from the DNA, whereas the V and J calls and clone size are those reported in that table. The sample records under 500,000 clones, 70% to 90% being singletons.

J is TRBJ1-2 and V is TRBV27; tentative D call: TRBD1 (5 bases). This TCR was recovered from a woman aged 18-29 years with acute COVID-19. Sequencing input: PBMCs or T cells enriched from blood (not recorded which). CDR3 coding DNA: TGTGCCAGCAAGTATACAGGACGGACCTATGGCTACACCTTC. It codes for CASKYTGRTYGYTF.